This T cell receptor gamma chain was profiled in a study of γδ T cells in repeated Plasmodium falciparum infection. Study results and caveats: Malian children's Vdelta2-negative repertoires appeared more expanded and less diverse than Australians'.

TCRdb ran CATT on the multiplex PCR reads. Among some 32,000 gamma-chain clones listed, about 1.5% were seen once. Within the sample, this clone is large. Its antigen remains unknown. This CDR3 is also generated by other DNA sequences in the sample. Vgamma9/Vdelta2+ and Vdelta2-negative gammadelta T cells were flow-sorted from PBMC for bulk sequencing. CDR3 size: 10 residues. The V segment lost 3 bases and the J segment 11 bases; nucleotides outside the gene matches: 4. Germline V gene data show CDR1 as GITISATS and CDR2 as ISYDGTV (reference sequence). This receptor was taken from a pool of human donors (malaria-infected and uninfected, not separated). The V and J genes are TRGV9 and TRGJ1 or TRGJ2. The specimen was gamma-delta T cells from blood. CDR3 sequence reads: CALWEFEKLF. The DNA for the CDR3 is TGTGCCTTGTGGGAGTTCGAGAAACTCTTT.